The sequence of this T cell receptor beta chain was determined in a study of lymphopenia after photon versus proton radiotherapy. Profiling relied on immunoSEQ multiplex PCR, and the TCRdb table lists in-frame clones only, not all of them. The table includes roughly 150,000 clones, about nine tenths detected once. Details on this clone: The antigen is unknown.

Trimming shortened V by 5 bases and J by 6 bases, and 14 bases separated the two germline ends. Germline values: CDR1 SGHRS, CDR2 YFSETQ. This CDR3 has 14 residues. Study observations and caveats: Photon-treated patients lost naive T cells and TCR diversity; proton-treated stayed stable. Post-nadir TCR diversity decline inversely tracked overall survival among those who died.

This TCR came from a man aged 50 or older with gastric cancer. The gene calls are TRBV5-1 and TRBJ1-4; D not certain. The sequencing here drew on peripheral blood, taken from a patient treated with photon-based radiotherapy. The CDR3 spells CASSPGPGDEKLFF. CDR3 nucleotide sequence: TGCGCCAGCAGTCCCGGACCCGGGGATGAAAAACTGTTTTTT.